These 17 T cell receptor beta chains were sequenced from one sample in a study of cytomegalovirus exposure and HLA in healthy donors. PCR amplification relied on 60 Vbeta primers (plus 13 Jbeta primers). Data came from immunoSEQ multiplex PCR; TCRdb stores just in-frame clones and leaves some out. The sample holds fewer than 130,000 clones. The source material was PBMCs. The source of these receptors is a man aged 50-59 years in good health and CMV-seronegative.

CDR3 bases: TGTGCCAGCAGCAGGGGGGACAGGTACGAGCAGTACTTC. Translating gives CASSRGDRYEQYF. This sequence joins TRBV5-4 and TRBJ2-7, with 8 nucleotides matching TRBD1. CDR3 length: 13 residues. Germline trimming cut 4 bases from V and 4 bases from J; bases unmatched to any gene: 4. Germline CDR1 SGHNT, CDR2 YYREEE (reference sequence).

This chain links TRBV19 with TRBJ2-7; 7 bases are a match to TRBD1. The CDR3 length is 14 residues. The V gene's germline CDR1 is LNHDA and CDR2 SQIVND (reference sequence). With V trimmed by 6 bases and J by 0 bases, 5 bases remained unmatched. The CDR3 bases are TGTGCCAGTAGCCGGGACAGTGACTCCTACGAGCAGTACTTC. It encodes CASSRDSDSYEQYF.

The rearrangement links TRBV7-2 to TRBJ2-7; 9 bases are shared with TRBD1. The CDR3 length is 14 residues. The junction had 3 bases not matched to a gene; V was cut back by 2 bases and J by 4 bases. In germline, CDR1 is SGHTA, CDR2 FQGNSA. The CDR3 DNA reads TGTGCCAGCAGCTTATTGGGACAGGGTTACGAGCAGTACTTC. Residues: CASSLLGQGYEQYF.

V is TRBV19 and J is TRBJ1-3; D may be TRBD1 (6 bases). V was clipped by 4 bases and J by 4 bases, with 8 bases between them. The germline gives CDR1 LNHDA, CDR2 SQIVND (reference sequence). The CDR3 is made up of 13 amino acids. CDR3 bases: TGTGCCAGTAGTACAGGGGTCGGAAACACCATATATTTT. Amino acids: CASSTGVGNTIYF.

The genes are TRBV2 and TRBJ2-1, with 7 bases fitting TRBD2. CDR1 is SNHLY, CDR2 FYNNEI, per germline. V gave up 8 bases and J gave up 14 bases; unmatched junction bases: 6. CDR3 length: 10 residues. CDR3 loop: CASSTSVEFF. The DNA for the CDR3 is TGTGCCAGCTCCACTAGCGTCGAGTTCTTC. The full variable domain, completed using reference TRBV2 and TRBJ2-1, is EPEVTQTPSHQVTQMGQEVILRCVPISNHLYFYWYRQILGQKVEFLVSFYNNEISEKSEIFDDQFSVERPDGSNFTLKIRSTKLEDSAMYFCASSTSVEFFGPGTRLTVL.

V is TRBV6-6 and J is TRBJ2-6, with 7 nucleotides matching TRBD1. Germline trimming cut 6 bases from V and 4 bases from J; bases unmatched to any gene: 6. This CDR3 comprises 15 residues. CDR1 is MNHNY and CDR2 is SVGAGI in the germline V gene (reference sequence). CDR3 DNA: TGTGCCAGCAGCCCCACAGGGGCCGGGGCCAACGTCCTGACTTTC. Translated: CASSPTGAGANVLTF.

The chain links TRBV7-9 to TRBJ1-2, with D maybe TRBD1 (5 bases). In germline, CDR1 is SEHNR, CDR2 FQNEAQ (reference sequence). The V end was cut by 4 bases, the J end by 6 bases, with 18 bases between. The CDR3 runs 15 residues. The CDR3 coding sequence is TGTGCCAGCAGCTACATAGGGAGGGGATATGATGGCTACACCTTC. It is translated as CASSYIGRGYDGYTF.

The CDR3 sequence is CASSQREGQTFYGYTF. As DNA, the CDR3 is TGTGCCAGCAGTCAAAGAGAGGGACAGACCTTTTATGGCTACACCTTC. The gene calls are TRBV6-6 and TRBJ1-2, with 7 bases that match TRBD1. The CDR3 totals 16 residues. Germline CDR1 and CDR2: MNHNY and SVGAGI (reference sequence). Unmatched junction bases numbered 14, after V lost 5 bases and J lost 5 bases.

The chain joins TRBV9 to TRBJ2-5; TRBD1 matches 10 bases. This CDR3 has 15 residues. The V and J ends lost 7 bases and 4 bases, in that order; junction bases with no gene match: 10. Germline CDR1 reads SGDLS; CDR2 reads YYNGEE. The CDR3 DNA is TGTGCCAGCGGCGGAGGACAGGGGGTGGCAGAGACCCAGTACTTC. Protein: CASGGGQGVAETQYF. The variable domain in full, completed from reference TRBV9 and TRBJ2-5, reads DSGVTQTPKHLITATGQRVTLRCSPRSGDLSVYWYQQSLDQGLQFLIQYYNGEERAKGNILERFSAQQFPDLHSELNLSSLELGDSALYFCASGGGQGVAETQYFGPGTRLLVL.

This rearrangement joins TRBV7-2 to TRBJ1-1; no reliable D call. Per germline, CDR1 SGHTA and CDR2 FQGNSA. The CDR3 is 15 amino acids. Trimming took off 1 base at V and 3 bases at J, with 12 bases between the two ends. CDR3 sequence reads: CASSLGGNRYTEAFF. CDR3 bases: TGTGCCAGCAGCTTAGGAGGGAATAGGTACACTGAAGCTTTCTTT.

The chain recombines TRBV2 with TRBJ1-1, with a tentative D call TRBD1 (6 bases). The CDR3 spans 14 residues. Germline CDR1 SNHLY, CDR2 FYNNEI. V lost 5 bases and J lost 4, with 14 bases in between. The CDR3 loop is CASSLTGIGTEAFF. The CDR3 region has the DNA TGTGCCAGCAGTCTCACAGGGATTGGCACTGAAGCTTTCTTT.

This sequence joins TRBV19 and TRBJ2-2; D is unresolved. The germline CDR1 and CDR2 sequences are LNHDA and SQIVND (reference sequence). CDR3 length: 16 amino acids. Trimming removed 9 bases from V and 0 bases from J, with 17 bases in between. CDR3 loop: CASSASSRTNTGELFF. CDR3 DNA sequence: TGTGCCAGCTCTGCCTCTAGTAGAACGAACACCGGGGAGCTGTTTTTT.

The chain has TRBV19 and TRBJ2-1; 8 bases fit TRBD1. The germline CDR1 and CDR2 sequences are LNHDA and SQIVND (reference sequence). V was pared by 3 bases and J by 4 bases, with 11 bases of the junction left unmatched. The CDR3 is 17 amino acids. The CDR3 nucleotides read TGTGCCAGTAGTATGAGGGTGACAGGGGAACTATACAATGAGCAGTTCTTC. This gives the protein CASSMRVTGELYNEQFF.

The rearrangement joins TRBV18 to TRBJ1-2; D may be TRBD1 (5 bases). V shed 2 bases and J shed 2 bases, with 9 bases lying between them. This CDR3 is 14 amino acids long. Germline CDR1 KGHSH, CDR2 LQKENI. In DNA form, the CDR3 reads TGTGCCAGCTCACCAGTGGCAGGGAACTATGGCTACACCTTC. Protein sequence: CASSPVAGNYGYTF.

The chain employs TRBV19 and TRBJ1-2; D is undetermined. There are 14 residues in the CDR3. With 4 bases removed from V and 4 bases from J, the gap between germline ends came to 13 bases. Germline CDR1 and CDR2: LNHDA and SQIVND (reference sequence). CDR3 nucleotides: TGTGCCAGTAGTACCTGGGCCGCAACCTATGGCTACACCTTC. It codes for CASSTWAATYGYTF.

The J gene is TRBJ2-1, the V gene TRBV2; TRBD2 matches at 7 bases. V shed 7 bases and J 7 bases; nucleotides not matched to a gene: 13. Germline values: CDR1 SNHLY, CDR2 FYNNEI. This CDR3 spans 15 amino acids. This CDR3 reads CASIPRKRDENEQFF. The DNA for the CDR3 is TGTGCCAGCATTCCAAGGAAGCGGGACGAGAATGAGCAGTTCTTC.

The rearrangement uses TRBV7-2 and TRBJ2-4, with a weak D call TRBD2 (5 bases). The CDR3 extends over 14 amino acids. In germline, CDR1 is SGHTA, CDR2 FQGNSA. V was pared by 5 bases and J by 0 bases, with 8 bases between. This CDR3 reads CASSPEAAKNIQYF. DNA of the CDR3: TGTGCCAGCAGCCCGGAGGCAGCCAAAAACATTCAGTACTTC.